These T cell receptor beta chains were read from a single sample in a study of CD8+CD57+ T cells in acquired aplastic anemia. One entry per CDR3 protein results from TCRdb running MiXCR on the reads. The profile shows 400,000 to 600,000 distinct CDR3 sequences, around 30% of them singletons. Source material: sorted CD4+, CD8+, or CD8+CD57+ T cells (not recorded which) from PBMCs. All receptors come from a human donor with aplastic anemia. CDR3s include the opening cysteine and the closing phenylalanine or tryptophan. A D gene is named only where the DNA matches it firmly. Size tells how often a clone was seen (once, few, many) or the class of an expanded clone, and some rows leave it out.

D gene | J gene | V gene | clone size | CDR3 protein | CDR3 DNA
NA | TRBJ2-3 | TRBV14 | many | CASSQGTYTQYF | TGTGCCAGCAGCCAAGGGACCTATACGCAGTATTTT
NA | TRBJ2-7 | TRBV19 | NA | CASSIWGAHNEQYF | TGTGCCAGTAGTATATGGGGGGCCCACAATGAGCAGTACTTC
TRBD1 | TRBJ1-1 | TRBV4-1 | NA | CASSQDRDRRTNTEAFF | TGCGCCAGCAGCCAAGACCGGGACAGGCGAACGAACACTGAAGCTTTCTTT
NA | TRBJ1-2 | TRBV19 | NA | CAWSDYSQGGYTF | TGTGCCTGGAGCGATTACTCTCAGGGCGGCTACACCTTC
TRBD2 | TRBJ2-3 | TRBV30 | NA | CAWSVGRLAGTDTQYF | TGTGCCTGGAGTGTAGGTCGACTAGCGGGCACAGATACGCAGTATTTT
NA | TRBJ2-5 | TRBV2 | NA | CASSVRARETQYF | TGTGCCAGCAGTGTCAGGGCTCGGGAGACCCAGTACTTC
NA | TRBJ2-1 | TRBV9 | few | CASSLGRRQWDERFF | TGTGCCAGCAGCTTGGGGAGGAGGCAGTGGGATGAGCGGTTCTTC
NA | TRBJ1-5 | TRBV30 | few | CAWSGLGPTGGQPQHF | TGTGCCTGGAGTGGTCTGGGACCGACAGGCGGTCAGCCCCAGCATTTT
TRBD2 | TRBJ2-7 | TRBV3-1 | few | CASSLATGGVEQYF | TGTGCCAGCAGCCTTGCGACTGGGGGGGTCGAGCAGTACTTC
TRBD1 | TRBJ2-5 | TRBV19 | few | CASSIKGAQETQYF | TGTGCCAGTAGTATTAAGGGGGCCCAAGAGACCCAGTACTTC
TRBD2 | TRBJ2-7 | TRBV10-1 | many | CASSQGLAGDTEQYF | TGCGCCAGCAGCCAGGGACTAGCGGGAGATACCGAGCAGTACTTC
NA | TRBJ1-1 | TRBV2 | once | CASSDWERNTEAFF | TGTGCCAGCAGTGACTGGGAGAGGAACACTGAAGCTTTCTTT
NA | TRBJ1-3 | TRBV6-1 | few | CASRRDGSSGNTIYF | TGTGCCAGCAGGAGGGACGGTAGCTCTGGAAACACCATATATTTT
NA | TRBJ2-3 | TRBV19 | once | CASSIETGADTQYF | TGTGCCAGTAGTATAGAGACGGGGGCAGATACGCAGTATTTT
NA | TRBJ2-4 | TRBV19 | NA | CASSINFLATELKNIQYF | TGTGCCAGTAGTATAAACTTCCTGGCGACAGAGCTCAAAAACATTCAGTACTTC
TRBD1 | TRBJ1-5 | TRBV6-1 | few | CASSLGDRDQPQHF | TGTGCCAGCAGTCTCGGGGACAGGGATCAGCCCCAGCATTTT
NA | TRBJ1-3 | TRBV11-2 | few | CASSLVPQSSGNTIYF | TGTGCCAGCAGCTTAGTCCCGCAGAGCTCTGGAAACACCATATATTTT
NA | TRBJ2-5 | TRBV24-1 | NA | CATSVVTASNQPQYF | TGTGCCACCAGTGTTGTGACGGCTAGCAATCAGCCCCAGTACTTC
TRBD1 | TRBJ1-4 | TRBV6-1 | NA | CASSPTGGSEKLFF | TGTGCCAGCAGCCCGACAGGGGGGAGTGAAAAACTGTTTTTT
NA | TRBJ2-7 | TRBV12-3/TRBV12-4 | few | CASSGLTYEQYF | TGTGCCAGCAGCGGACTTACCTACGAGCAGTACTTC
TRBD1 | TRBJ1-6 | TRBV19 | many | CASSTGQILSYSPLHF | TGTGCCAGTAGTACGGGACAGATACTTTCGTATTCACCCCTCCACTTT
NA | TRBJ1-1 | TRBV10-3 | NA | CASSGGATEAFF | TGTGCCAGCAGTGGGGGAGCCACTGAAGCTTTCTTT
NA | TRBJ2-1 | TRBV19 | many | CASSTGGEAYEQFF | TGTGCCAGTAGTACAGGCGGAGAGGCGTATGAGCAGTTCTTC
NA | TRBJ1-5 | TRBV15 | many | CATSRDPDQPQHF | TGTGCCACCAGCAGAGATCCGGATCAGCCCCAGCATTTT
TRBD1 | TRBJ2-7 | TRBV7-2 | many | CASSVFWTGYEQYF | TGTGCCAGCAGCGTATTCTGGACAGGGTACGAGCAGTACTTC
TRBD1 | TRBJ2-3 | TRBV2 | many | CASYRGVEDTQYF | TGTGCCAGCTACAGGGGAGTGGAAGATACGCAGTATTTT
TRBD1 | TRBJ1-2 | TRBV10-3 | NA | CAISGDRAGNTF | TGTGCCATCAGTGGGGACAGGGCCGGAAACACCTTC
TRBD1 | TRBJ2-5 | TRBV20-1 | many | CSARGPGGRETQYF | TGCAGTGCTAGGGGCCCAGGGGGCAGGGAGACCCAGTACTTC
TRBD1 | TRBJ1-6 | TRBV24-1 | NA | CASSRDRGTYNSPLHF | TGTGCCAGCAGTCGGGACAGGGGGACCTATAATTCACCCCTCCACTTT
NA | TRBJ2-1 | TRBV20-1 | NA | CSASGGLYNEQFF | TGCAGTGCTAGCGGGGGCCTCTACAATGAGCAGTTCTTC
NA | TRBJ1-5 | TRBV7-3 | many | CASSLLGVGPQHF | TGTGCCAGCAGCTTACTAGGGGTCGGGCCCCAGCATTTT
NA | TRBJ1-5 | TRBV6-1 | many | CASTVIGARQPQHF | TGTGCCAGCACGGTCATAGGGGCACGACAGCCCCAGCATTTT
NA | TRBJ2-5 | TRBV5-1 | NA | CASSSPPGNQETQYF | TGCGCCAGCAGCTCCCCACCGGGCAACCAAGAGACCCAGTACTTC
NA | TRBJ2-2 | TRBV19 | NA | CAWSRVKLENTGELFF | TGTGCCTGGAGTCGGGTGAAACTTGAGAACACCGGGGAGCTGTTTTTT
NA | TRBJ1-1 | TRBV9 | NA | CASARGGRGDTEAFF | TGTGCCAGCGCGAGGGGGGGGCGCGGGGACACTGAAGCTTTCTTT
NA | TRBJ2-2 | TRBV9 | few | CASSGANNTGELFF | TGTGCCAGCAGCGGGGCGAACAACACCGGGGAGCTGTTTTTT
NA | TRBJ2-5 | TRBV10-2 | NA | CASSVAKETQYF | TGCGCCAGCAGTGTGGCGAAGGAGACCCAGTACTTC
TRBD2 | TRBJ2-7 | TRBV5-1 | many | CASSLWTSGAYEQYF | TGCGCCAGCAGCCTGTGGACTAGCGGGGCCTACGAGCAGTACTTC
NA | TRBJ2-1 | TRBV7-3 | NA | CASSQPGYNEQFF | TGTGCCAGCAGCCAACCGGGCTACAATGAGCAGTTCTTC
NA | TRBJ2-2 | TRBV9 | NA | CASSVAARGTGELFF | TGTGCCAGCAGCGTAGCAGCAAGGGGGACCGGGGAGCTGTTTTTT